The present entry profiles one TCR beta chain with its context. The antigen is not known. V lost 2 bases to trimming and J lost 5 bases, with 9 bases between them. The germline CDR1 and CDR2 sequences are SGHRS and YFSETQ. The CDR3 length is 13 residues. The data were taken from a study of T cell responses to AZD1222 COVID-19 vaccine. For the study at large: Doses given second, at about 4 or about 12 weeks, were pooled.

Whole-study results and caveats: At study baseline, merely a handful of AZD1222 recipients were seropositive. Unmutated variant regions are reportedly the target of nearly half of TCRs that are spike-specific. Repertoire sampling happened only post peak T cell response.

Using immunoSEQ multiplex PCR, the repertoire was profiled, and TCRdb retains in-frame clones only, with some absent. The profile shows about 55,000 clones, about 85% of them singletons. The V call is TRBV5-1, the J call TRBJ2-3; D unclear. The sample here was peripheral blood, taken on day 0 of AZD1222 vaccination. This TCR was recovered from an adult in good health. The chain's CDR3 is CASSLTAEDTQYF. CDR3 sequence (DNA): TGCGCCAGCAGCTTAACAGCCGAAGATACGCAGTATTTT.